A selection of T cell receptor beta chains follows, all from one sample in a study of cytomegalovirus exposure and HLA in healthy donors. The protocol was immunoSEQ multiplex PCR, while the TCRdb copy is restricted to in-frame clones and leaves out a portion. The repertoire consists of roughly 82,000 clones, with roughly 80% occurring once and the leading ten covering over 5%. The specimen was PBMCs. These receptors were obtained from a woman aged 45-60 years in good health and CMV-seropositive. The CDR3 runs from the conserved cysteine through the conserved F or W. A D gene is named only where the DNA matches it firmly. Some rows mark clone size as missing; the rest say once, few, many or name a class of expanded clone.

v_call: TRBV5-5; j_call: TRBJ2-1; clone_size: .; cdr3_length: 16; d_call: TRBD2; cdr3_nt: TGTGCCAGCAGCTTGGCACTAGCGGGAGGAGAGAATGAGCAGTTCTTC; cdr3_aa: CASSLALAGGENEQFF
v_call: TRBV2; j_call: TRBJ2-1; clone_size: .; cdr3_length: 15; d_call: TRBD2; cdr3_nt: TGTGCCAGCAGATCGGGACTAGTACCCTACAATGAGCAGTTCTTC; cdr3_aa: CASRSGLVPYNEQFF
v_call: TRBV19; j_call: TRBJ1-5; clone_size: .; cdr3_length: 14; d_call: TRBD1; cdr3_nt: TGTGCCAGTTCCGGACAGGCGATATATCAGCCCCAGCATTTT; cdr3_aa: CASSGQAIYQPQHF
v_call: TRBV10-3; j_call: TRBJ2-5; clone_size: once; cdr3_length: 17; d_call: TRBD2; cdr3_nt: TGTGCCATCAGTGATACCCGGACTAGCGGGAGCGTAGAGACCCAGTACTTC; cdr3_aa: CAISDTRTSGSVETQYF
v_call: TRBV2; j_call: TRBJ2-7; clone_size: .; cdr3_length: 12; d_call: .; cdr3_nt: TGTGCCAGCCATGTTTTCGAGCGAGGGCAGTACTTC; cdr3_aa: CASHVFERGQYF
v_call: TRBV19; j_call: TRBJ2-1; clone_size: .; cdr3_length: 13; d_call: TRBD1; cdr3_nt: TGTGCCAGTAGGGACAGGGTCAGCAATGAGCAGTTCTTC; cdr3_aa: CASRDRVSNEQFF
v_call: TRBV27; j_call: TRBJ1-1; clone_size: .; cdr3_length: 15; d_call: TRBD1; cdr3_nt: TGTGCCAGCAGTTTAAACACAGGGGCCAACACTGAAGCTTTCTTT; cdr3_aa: CASSLNTGANTEAFF
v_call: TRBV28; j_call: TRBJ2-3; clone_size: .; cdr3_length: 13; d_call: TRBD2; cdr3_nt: TGTGCCAGCAGCGGGGGGAGCACAGATACGCAGTATTTT; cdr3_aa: CASSGGSTDTQYF
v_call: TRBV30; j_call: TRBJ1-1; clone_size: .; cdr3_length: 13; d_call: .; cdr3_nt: TGTGCCTGGAGTAAGGGGACTGGGACTGAAGCTTTCTTT; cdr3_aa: CAWSKGTGTEAFF
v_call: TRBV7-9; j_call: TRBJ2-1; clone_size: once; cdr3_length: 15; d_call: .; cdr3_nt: TGTGCCAGCAGCTTAGCCGGGAAACGCCGGGGTGAGCAGTTCTTC; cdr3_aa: CASSLAGKRRGEQFF
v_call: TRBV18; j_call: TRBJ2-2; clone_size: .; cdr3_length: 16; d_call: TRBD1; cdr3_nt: TGTGCCAGCTCACCGTTCGACAGGGCCAACACCGGGGAGCTGTTTTTT; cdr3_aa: CASSPFDRANTGELFF
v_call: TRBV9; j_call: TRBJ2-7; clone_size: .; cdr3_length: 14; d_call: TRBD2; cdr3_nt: TGTGCCAGCAGCCCCCAGCGGGAGGCCGGGGAGCAGTACTTC; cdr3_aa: CASSPQREAGEQYF
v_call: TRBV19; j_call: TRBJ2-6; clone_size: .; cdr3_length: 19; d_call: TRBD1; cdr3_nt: TGTGCCAGTAGTCCCCAAGGGACAGGGGCATCGTCTGGGGCCAACGTCCTGACTTTC; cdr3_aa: CASSPQGTGASSGANVLTF
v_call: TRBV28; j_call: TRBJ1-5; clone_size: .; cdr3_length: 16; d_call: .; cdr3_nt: TGTGCCAGCAGGGGGCATGGGGGCGTCAGCAATCAGCCCCAGCATTTT; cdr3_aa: CASRGHGGVSNQPQHF
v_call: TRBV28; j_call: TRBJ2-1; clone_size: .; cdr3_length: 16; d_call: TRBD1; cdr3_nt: TGTGCCAGCAGACCATCAGGGGGAAGGGGTCACAATGAGCAGTTCTTC; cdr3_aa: CASRPSGGRGHNEQFF
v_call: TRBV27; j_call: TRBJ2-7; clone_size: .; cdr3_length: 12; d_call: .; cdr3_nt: TGTGCCAGCAGTTTTCCCGGGAACGAGCAGTACTTC; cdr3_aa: CASSFPGNEQYF
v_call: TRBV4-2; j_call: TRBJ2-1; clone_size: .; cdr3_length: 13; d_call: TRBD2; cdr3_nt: TGTGCCAGCAGCCAGGTAGCGGGAGACAGGCAGTTCTTC; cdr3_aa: CASSQVAGDRQFF
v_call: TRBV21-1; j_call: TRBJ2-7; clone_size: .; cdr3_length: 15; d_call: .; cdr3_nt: TGTGCCAGCAGCGCCACTAGCGGGAGGCCGTACGAGCAGTACTTC; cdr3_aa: CASSATSGRPYEQYF
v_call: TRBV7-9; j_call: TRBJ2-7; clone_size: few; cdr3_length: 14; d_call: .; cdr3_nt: TGTGCCAGCAGCTTAACGAGGACTTCCTACGAGCAGTACTTC; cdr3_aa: CASSLTRTSYEQYF
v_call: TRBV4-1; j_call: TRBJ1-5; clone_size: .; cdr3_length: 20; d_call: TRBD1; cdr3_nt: TGCGCCAGCAGCCTCACGACACGGACAGGGAGACTTTTGTATGATCAGCCCCAGCATTTT; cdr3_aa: CASSLTTRTGRLLYDQPQHF